The 29 T cell receptor beta chains listed next were all sequenced from one sample in a study of sequential checkpoint blockade in melanoma. Treatment denoted: randomized to nivolumab then ipilimumab (arm A) or the reverse (arm B). Assay: immunoSEQ multiplex PCR; the TCRdb copy retains only in-frame clones and omits some. The sample lists some 22,000 clones, 70% to 90% occurring once. Sequencing used CD8+ T cells sorted from blood (inferred from file names), obtained from a patient given nivolumab and ipilimumab in sequence. These receptors all stem from a human donor with melanoma.

The chain employs TRBV2 and TRBJ2-6; D may be TRBD1 (6 bases). V was trimmed by 1 base and J by 2 bases, leaving 9 bases between them. Germline assignment: CDR1 SNHLY and CDR2 FYNNEI. CDR3 size: 16 residues. CDR3 protein: CASSEGPGAGANVLTF. The CDR3 region has the DNA TGTGCCAGCAGTGAAGGGCCAGGGGCTGGGGCCAACGTCCTGACTTTC.

This clone was seen only a few times. V usage is TRBV11-3 and J usage is TRBJ2-3, with 8 bases that match TRBD2. J gave up 8 bases and V 5 bases, and 15 bases lay outside the gene matches. CDR1 is SGHNT and CDR2 is YENEEA in the germline V gene. CDR3 length equals 16 residues. CDR3 in DNA: TGTGCCAGCAGCCCTAGGGCAGCGGGAGAGATGGGTACGCAGTATTTT. Residues: CASSPRAAGEMGTQYF.

The rearrangement joins TRBV19 to TRBJ1-1, with TRBD1 as a possible D gene (5 bases). V lost 7 bases and J lost 2, with 14 bases in between. The CDR3 is 14 residues long. CDR1 is LNHDA and CDR2 is SQIVND in the germline V gene (reference sequence). The CDR3 region is CASIESQGNTEAFF. CDR3 sequence (DNA): TGTGCCAGTATCGAGAGCCAGGGAAACACTGAAGCTTTCTTT.

This clone was detected only a few times. This sequence joins TRBV9 and TRBJ1-5; TRBD1 might be the D (6 bases). The CDR3 is 15 amino acids. The V end lost 4 bases, the J end lost 10 bases, and 21 bases lay between the germline ends. Germline CDR1 reads SGDLS; CDR2 reads YYNGEE. CDR3 coding DNA: TGTGCCAGCAGCAAGACCCGGGACACTCCCTTCCCCCAGCATTTT. Translation: CASSKTRDTPFPQHF.

V and J are TRBV19 and TRBJ1-2; D not resolved. Germline-derived CDR1 and CDR2 are LNHDA and SQIVND (reference sequence). Trimming took 7 bases from V and 2 from J, leaving 5 bases between them. This CDR3 spans 11 amino acids. This chain's CDR3 is CASTGNYGYTF. The CDR3 DNA follows: TGTGCCAGTACGGGGAACTATGGCTACACCTTC.

The genes are TRBV5-6 and TRBJ1-6; no clear D gene. The CDR3 consists of 13 residues. The germline V gene has CDR1 SGHDT and CDR2 YYEEEE. V lost 3 bases to trimming and J lost 10 bases, with 11 bases between them. CDR3 nucleotide sequence: TGTGCCAGCAGCTCCTGGCCGAACTCACCCCTCCACTTT. It codes for CASSSWPNSPLHF.

The chain combines TRBV15 with TRBJ2-3, with 14 bases fitting TRBD2. J gave up 2 bases and V 6 bases, and 4 bases lay outside the gene matches. The CDR3 is 16 amino acids. The germline CDR1 and CDR2 sequences are LNHNV and YYDKDF (reference sequence). CDR3 DNA: TGTGCCACCAGTCCGGGACTAGCGGGAGACACAGATACGCAGTATTTT. It specifies CATSPGLAGDTDTQYF.

The genes are TRBV5-1 and TRBJ1-3; D is perhaps TRBD1 (6 bases). Germline CDR1 SGHRS, CDR2 YFSETQ. The CDR3 contains 17 residues. V was clipped by 3 bases and J by 3 bases, with 19 bases between them. The CDR3 reads CASSWDITGSGGNTIYF. The CDR3 DNA reads as TGCGCCAGCAGCTGGGACATTACAGGGAGTGGTGGAAACACCATATATTTT.

V and J are TRBV27 and TRBJ2-3; 7 bases are shared with TRBD2. Germline loops: CDR1 MNHEY, CDR2 SMNVEV (reference sequence). With V trimmed by 5 bases and J by 0 bases, 14 bases remained unmatched. The length of the CDR3 is 18 residues. In DNA, the CDR3 is TGTGCCAGCAGTCTCAACGTGCGGGGGAGCTTTAGCACAGATACGCAGTATTTT. It translates to CASSLNVRGSFSTDTQYF.

The chain combines TRBV7-8 with TRBJ2-7, with 8 bases lining up with TRBD2. The germline CDR1 and CDR2 sequences are SGHVS and FQNEAQ. J was trimmed by 1 base and V by 4 bases; bases with no gene match: 3. The CDR3 totals 14 residues. CDR3 in amino acids: CASSSLAGSYEQYF. The CDR3 nucleotides read TGTGCCAGCAGCTCCTTAGCGGGGTCCTACGAGCAGTACTTC.

V and J are TRBV9 and TRBJ2-7; maybe TRBD1 (6 bases). CDR1 is SGDLS, CDR2 YYNGEE, per germline. V shed 4 bases and J shed 3 bases, with 14 bases lying between them. This CDR3 region has 14 residues. Written as DNA, the CDR3 is TGTGCCAGCAGCAGTATCGAGGACAGCTACGAGCAGTACTTC. This gives the protein CASSSIEDSYEQYF.

The chain links TRBV10-3 to TRBJ1-5; no firm D call. The germline gives CDR1 ENHRY, CDR2 SYGVKD. V was cut by 3 bases and J by 4 bases, with 4 bases left in between. The CDR3 consists of 12 residues. The CDR3 sequence is CAISDPNQPQHF. CDR3 in DNA: TGTGCCATCAGTGATCCGAATCAGCCCCAGCATTTT.

The chain uses TRBV5-6 and TRBJ2-7, with a weak D call TRBD1 (5 bases). With 6 bases removed from V and 0 bases from J, the gap between germline ends came to 10 bases. The CDR3 runs 13 residues. CDR1 and CDR2 (germline): SGHDT, YYEEEE. The CDR3 reads CASTYQGSYEQYF. CDR3 nucleotide sequence: TGTGCCAGCACCTATCAGGGCTCCTACGAGCAGTACTTC.

The V and J genes are TRBV4-3 and TRBJ2-1, with 7 bases aligning to TRBD2. The V gene end was trimmed by 0 bases and the J gene end by 0 bases; junction bases not matched to a gene: 2. CDR1 LGHNA and CDR2 YSLEER come from the germline V gene. There are 16 residues in the CDR3. CDR3 nucleotides: TGCGCCAGCAGCCAAGAGGGGGGGGGCTCCTACAATGAGCAGTTCTTC. The encoded protein is CASSQEGGGSYNEQFF.

This clone has more than one count but fewer than ten. This chain connects TRBV30 to TRBJ1-1; 9 nucleotides align to TRBD1. With 5 bases clipped from V and 6 bases from J, the junction kept 13 bases outside the gene matches. CDR3 length: 15 amino acids. CDR1 is GTSNPN and CDR2 is SVGIG in the germline V gene (reference sequence). CDR3 in amino acids: CAWGPGQGFLAEAFF. CDR3 sequence (DNA): TGTGCCTGGGGCCCGGGACAGGGCTTCCTAGCTGAAGCTTTCTTT. The variable domain in full, with the rest retrieved from reference TRBV30 and TRBJ1-1, is SQTIHQWPATLVQPVGSPLSLECTVEGTSNPNLYWYRQAAGRGLQLLFYSVGIGQISSEVPQNLSASRPQDRQFILSSKKLLLSDSGFYLCAWGPGQGFLAEAFFGQGTRLTVV.

This rearrangement joins TRBV11-2 to TRBJ2-1, with TRBD2 matching over 10 bases. Germline V gives CDR1 SGHAT, CDR2 FQNNGV. This CDR3 has 17 residues. V dropped 5 bases and J dropped 4; count of bases not matched to a gene: 11. As DNA, the CDR3 is TGTGCCAGCAGCCTAGGGACTAGCGCGTTGTTATACAATGAGCAGTTCTTC. This encodes CASSLGTSALLYNEQFF.

The chain carries TRBV27 and TRBJ1-5; a weak D match, TRBD1 (5 bases). Looked up from germline, CDR1 is MNHEY and CDR2 is SMNVEV (reference sequence). This CDR3 has 16 residues. Deletions cut 5 bases from V and 6 bases from J, with 20 bases between. The CDR3 region is CASSPRSGLLGQPQHF. The DNA for the CDR3 is TGTGCCAGCAGTCCTCGATCAGGGTTGTTAGGTCAGCCCCAGCATTTT.

This clone was counted a few times. The junction and the germline gene differ at one end; a read error may be behind it. The chain recombines TRBV11-2 with TRBJ2-7; D possibly corresponds to TRBD1 (5 bases). Looked up from germline, CDR1 is SGHAT and CDR2 is FQNNGV. The CDR3 extends over 15 amino acids. CDR3 residues: CASSQDDSSSYEQYF. CDR3 DNA sequence: TGCGCCAGCAGCCAAGATGACAGCTCGTCCTACGAGCAGTACTTC. Full variable domain (rest looked up from reference TRBV11-2 and TRBJ2-7): EAGVAQSPRYKIIEKRQSVAFWCNPISGHATLYWYQQILGQGPKLLIQFQNNGVVDDSQLPKDRFSAERLKGVDSTLKIQPAKLEDSAVYLCASSQDDSSSYEQYFGPGTRLTVT.

The CDR3 loop reads CASSLGWAMWQAFF. DNA of the CDR3: TGTGCCAGCAGCTTAGGATGGGCGATGTGGCAAGCTTTCTTT. V gene TRBV11-2 combines with J gene TRBJ1-1; D gene ambiguous. Germline V gene lookup returns CDR1 SGHAT and CDR2 FQNNGV. V was shortened by 1 base and J by 9 bases, with 15 bases between the two germline ends. This CDR3 is built from 14 residues.

This rearrangement joins TRBV10-2 to TRBJ1-1; maybe TRBD1 (6 bases). CDR1 WSHSY and CDR2 SAAADI come from the germline V gene. V was trimmed by 6 bases and J by 6 bases, leaving 17 bases between them. The CDR3 runs 14 residues. Here the CDR3 DNA reads TGCGCCAGCAGGGGGGGGCCCAGAAACTCTGAAGCTTTCTTT. This sequence encodes CASRGGPRNSEAFF.

This clone was picked up one time. The V gene is TRBV28, the J gene TRBJ1-1, with D possibly being TRBD1 (5 bases). Trimming removed 9 bases from V and 4 bases from J, with 21 bases in between. The CDR3 has 15 residues. Germline lookup yields CDR1 MDHEN and CDR2 SYDVKM. CDR3 bases: TGTGCCAGTTCTCTCAGGGTTCACTTGTCCACTGAAGCTTTCTTT. Protein: CASSLRVHLSTEAFF.

The V gene is TRBV19, the J gene TRBJ1-2; D is unclear. The V and J ends lost 3 bases and 1 base respectively, with 6 bases between them. Germline assignment: CDR1 LNHDA and CDR2 SQIVND (reference sequence). The CDR3 consists of 13 residues. The CDR3 protein is CASSIELNYGYTF. CDR3 coding DNA: TGTGCCAGTAGTATTGAGCTTAACTATGGCTACACCTTC.

This clone was observed a single time. The rearrangement uses TRBV7-2 and TRBJ2-1, with 8 positions matching TRBD2. CDR1 is SGHTA, CDR2 FQGNSA, per germline. The J segment lost 6 bases and the V segment lost 0 bases, leaving 7 bases of the junction unmatched. The CDR3 spans 16 residues. The CDR3 reads CASSLARAGGGNEQFF. CDR3 DNA: TGTGCCAGCAGCTTAGCGCGGGCGGGAGGAGGCAATGAGCAGTTCTTC.

The chain carries TRBV19 and TRBJ2-7; 13 nucleotides match TRBD2. The CDR3 runs to 16 residues. V gave up 5 bases and J gave up 1 base; unmatched junction bases: 5. Per germline, CDR1 LNHDA and CDR2 SQIVND (reference sequence). The CDR3 region has the DNA TGTGCCAGTAGTCCACGGACTAGCGGGGGATCCTACGAGCAGTACTTC. It codes for CASSPRTSGGSYEQYF. The whole variable domain, remainder taken from reference TRBV19 and TRBJ2-7, is DGGITQSPKYLFRKEGQNVTLSCEQNLNHDAMYWYRQDPGQGLRLIYYSQIVNDFQKGDIAEGYSVSREKKESFPLTVTSAQKNPTAFYLCASSPRTSGGSYEQYFGPGTRLTVT.

CDR3 bases: TGTGCCAGCAGTTTATTAGGGACTAGCGGCCCGATAGATACGCAGTATTTT. Translating gives CASSLLGTSGPIDTQYF. The rearrangement links TRBV27 to TRBJ2-3; 11 positions match TRBD2. V shed 1 base, J shed 5 bases, and the junction held 8 bases outside the gene matches. This CDR3 spans 17 amino acids. Germline CDR1 is MNHEY and CDR2 is SMNVEV (reference sequence).

The CDR3 DNA reads as TGCGCCAGCAGCCGACTGACGGGCTCCTACAATGAGCAGTTCTTC. Residues: CASSRLTGSYNEQFF. The V gene is TRBV4-1, the J gene TRBJ2-1, with D uncertain. This CDR3 contains 15 residues. V was trimmed by 4 bases and J by 0 bases, leaving 10 bases between them. CDR1 MGHRA and CDR2 YSYEKL come from the germline V gene.

The rearrangement joins TRBV29-1 to TRBJ2-7; weak D call: TRBD2 (7 bases). The CDR3 extends over 14 amino acids. Germline CDR1 and CDR2: SQVTM and ANQGSEA. Trimming stripped 7 bases from V and 2 bases from J, with 18 bases between. The DNA of the CDR3 is TGCAGCGCTGAGGGGGGGCCTTCAACCTACGAGCAGTACTTC. Protein product: CSAEGGPSTYEQYF.

The CDR3 spells CASSYSTALMNTEAFF. In DNA, the CDR3 is TGTGCCAGCAGTTACTCGACAGCGCTCATGAACACTGAAGCTTTCTTT. The chain is built from TRBV6-5 and TRBJ1-1, with TRBD1 as a possible D gene (5 bases). The length of the CDR3 is 16 residues. Germline CDR1 is MNHEY and CDR2 is SVGAGI. V lost 0 bases and J 0 bases, leaving 11 bases between the germline ends.

This chain links TRBV10-3 with TRBJ2-2; 10 nucleotides line up with TRBD2. This CDR3 spans 14 amino acids. V was pared by 8 bases and J by 3 bases, with 3 bases of the junction left unmatched. Germline V gives CDR1 ENHRY, CDR2 SYGVKD. The CDR3 bases are TGTGCCATCGGCCTAGCGGGGGACACCGGGGAGCTGTTTTTT. Translating gives CAIGLAGDTGELFF.